This TCR beta chain was obtained from a study of shared clonotypes between healthy human individuals (dated by TCRdb to 2019 to 2021). Background on the whole study: The cohort comprised a couple of women and three men aged 18 to 49 years. Different laboratories and diverse techniques were used to prepare libraries and sequence TCR repertoires, to increase sequencing depth and limit assay-specific biases. To estimate repertoire size and how much clonotypes are shared between individuals, the study performed deep sequencing of blood TCR repertoires from about five healthy adults. For each donor, CD4 naive and CD4 memory were each run on three plates, CD8 naive on two plates, and CD8 memory on one plate. Between about 0.85 and 9.5 billion PBMCs per donor were obtained by leukapheresis. Study-level results and caveats: Clonotypes shared by all four sorted-subset donors showed higher generation probabilities than non-shared clonotypes. Even with the large sequencing depth, rarefaction of the sorted-subset datasets indicated that sequencing was incomplete. Pairwise subsampling led to the expectation that sequencing depth would affect the degree of clonotype sharing among donors. Sampling was restricted to blood, and TCR repertoires in tissue are likely to differ from TCR repertoires in blood. The small number of donors limited the genetic and exposure-history diversity represented. Naive subsets generally had larger estimated clonotype richness than memory subsets did. Sharing across a handful of donors was observed for about 5% of naive CD4, about 4% of naive CD8, 2% to 2.5% of memory CD4, and roughly 0.4% of memory CD8 clonotypes.

TCR CDR3 regions were amplified from genomic DNA by multiplex PCR using the deep immunoSEQ assay. Genomic DNA extracted from each cell subset was distributed evenly over all wells of several immunoSEQ 96-well plates, and each plate served as one replicate. Each replicate PCR for sorted subsets received 200 ng genomic DNA, equal to roughly 30,000 T cell genomes. Purified libraries were measured with a Qubit 3.0 fluorometer, size-checked on a Bioanalyzer 2100, and measured again with the KAPA Library Quantification kit. Every immunoSEQ 96-well plate was sequenced on a separate single-read 150-cycle Illumina NextSeq 550 flow cell. From the authors' description of their analysis: Because the immunoSEQ output included only junctional sequences and no quality scores, the filtering could not be the same as the filtering used for full-length reads. To assign V/J genes and CDR3, sequences were annotated against IMGT germline references using PyIR, a Python wrapper for IgBLAST v1.9. Reads with weak V/J assignments (E-value above 1e-6), missing CDR3, stop codons, out-of-frame junctions, or ambiguous translated residues were removed. V3J clonotypes were defined as sequences sharing the same inferred V gene, J gene, and CDR3 amino acid sequence. The percentage overlap between two repertoires was calculated by dividing the number of shared unique clonotypes by the size of the smaller repertoire. Richness of each repertoire was evaluated using RTK rarefaction, the Chao1 estimator, and Recon v2.1 estimates of unobserved clonotypes. OLGA was used to compute generation probabilities for all TCRbeta clonotypes that the gDNA method yielded from a handful of donors. The table was pulled from immuneACCESS by TCRdb, which kept in-frame rearrangements only. Such tables lose some clones; where checked, under half of the loss comes from unresolved V genes, and the rest has no known cause. V and J calls and clone size are copied from that table; D and trimming were computed from the DNA. The sample table contains roughly 2.5 million clones; only one count was recorded for approximately 90% of them. Of the sample, around 0.14% is held by the ten largest clones.

Donors were healthy HIV-negative adults with no recently reported acute infections or vaccinations. Every donor was a Caucasian adult living in Nashville, Tennessee, USA. CD4+ T cells were enriched by magnetic negative selection, after which naive cells were positively selected on CD45RA and the negative fraction was taken as the memory subset. Blood was obtained by leukapheresis, after which PBMCs were separated by Ficoll-Histopaque density gradient centrifugation and cryopreserved in liquid nitrogen vapor phase. Analytical flow cytometry was used to check the purity and quantity of every magnetically sorted T cell population. Genomic DNA was isolated from every sorted fraction and measured by UV absorbance on a Nanodrop 2000c. There are 14 amino acids in the CDR3, from cysteine to phenylalanine inclusive. Only the CDR3 DNA stays, 42 bases, in frame from base 1. V is reduced by 0 bases and J by 6 bases, leaving a spacing of 12 bases between them. Based on the germline V gene (reference sequence), the CDR1 and CDR2 sequences are LNHNV and YYDKDF.

A note on this clone: It lacks a known antigen. Per-base quality was not reported, and no clone a single base away is much larger than it.

The rearrangement combines TRBV15 with TRBJ2-7; no D gene can be assigned with confidence. The sample taken for sequencing was naive CD4+ T cells sorted from blood. The cell subset or site label, read with the paper, signifies: CD45RA+ positively selected. The receptor comes from a man between 18 and 35 years old in good health. In nucleotides, the sequence is TGTGCCACCAGCAGAGATGCGGCTGGTCGCGAGCAGTACTTC. Its protein product is CATSRDAAGREQYF.